This note documents a single T cell receptor beta chain sequence. Antigen unknown. These data come from a study of T cell responses to AZD1222 COVID-19 vaccine. About the study: Pooled samples include second doses given at about 4 or 12 weeks. Study-wide results and caveats: Regions 160-218 and 743-854 dominated among vaccine-associated CD4 TCRs spanning spike. It should be noted that donors were predominantly white British and more often female, and clonal diversity was possibly underestimated. Reports indicate that nearly half of spike-specific TCRs are directed at unmutated variant regions.

Generated by immunoSEQ multiplex PCR, the TCRdb table keeps only in-frame clones and is missing some. The table lists about 130,000 clones, about 93% of them singletons. V shed 4 bases, J shed 2 bases, and the junction held 7 bases outside the gene matches. Looked up from germline, CDR1 is SGHRS and CDR2 is YFSETQ. This CDR3 has 16 amino acids. The rearrangement joins TRBV5-1 to TRBJ2-5, with 11 bases fitting TRBD2. Here the sequenced sample was peripheral blood, taken on day 0 of AZD1222 vaccination. This sequence was found in an adult in good health. CDR3 sequence (DNA): TGCGCCAGCAGCCTCGTTAGCGGGAGGGGTCAAGAGACCCAGTACTTC. Translation: CASSLVSGRGQETQYF.